What follows describes a single TCR beta chain. This clonotype occurred a few times. The specificity of this receptor is unknown. No quality values exist for individual bases; no much larger clone is one base distant. Library method: PCR. The instrument given in TCRdb is Illumina HiSeq 2500. Unique molecular identifiers were incorporated into TCR beta cDNA libraries to reduce PCR and sequencing biases. Per 1 to 10 million input T cells, some 500,000 cDNA molecules were obtained, such that each molecule approximated one T cell. The patient libraries were prepared and sequenced using the same protocol as the earlier healthy control dataset. Samples belonging to the same batch were prepared together, multiplexed and sequenced on a shared HiSeq lane. Turning to the authors' computational methods: Raw barcoded reads were processed with MIGEC, and single-read molecular identifier groups were discarded before consensus assembly and CDR3 extraction. VDJtools was used for post-analysis of the clonotype tables, and diversity was normalized by down-sampling every dataset to the size of the smallest sample. In repertoire overlap clustering, CDR3 amino acid sequences, but not nucleotide sequences, were matched to correct batch-related cross-sample contamination. Through fastp at Q25 and MiXCR, TCRdb rebuilt clones from the public reads, retaining in-frame beta chains. Here each entry gathers all rows of one CDR3 protein and keeps the most common genes and DNA. What appears here as the V and J calls and clone size reflects TCRdb's work, not the paper's. Across this sample there are hundreds of thousands of distinct CDR3 sequences, with over 45% seen only once. In total, the top ten clones hold about 11% of the sample.

Including cysteine and phenylalanine, the CDR3 has 15 amino acids. Just the 45-base CDR3 DNA is kept, in frame starting at base 1. V sheds 3 bases and J sheds 1 base, leaving 13 bases between their ends. The germline V gene encodes CDR1 DFQATT and CDR2 SNEGSKA (reference sequence). TCR beta repertoires were profiled from peripheral blood of 10 to 15 young patients with multiple sclerosis to demonstrate the VDJtools post-analysis software. The multiple sclerosis patients were children and adolescents between 6 and 15 years of age. The data originate from a study of post-analysis software for immune sequencing data (dated by TCRdb to about 2015). About the study as a whole: Disease courses on record covered relapsing-remitting, secondary progressive and progressive-relapsing multiple sclerosis, though some patients had no subtype annotation. The patient repertoires were set against roughly eleven previously published healthy control repertoires from donors whose ages ranged from roughly 6 to 27 years. A subset of samples was prepared in parallel using single-end sample barcoding, then pooled and co-amplified after Illumina adapter ligation.

What the study reported, not specific to this receptor: Patients showed significantly higher frequencies than controls for a few TRBV segments, among them TRBV5-6, TRBV5-1 and TRBV20-1. Multiple sclerosis patients had significantly lower normalized Chao1 diversity than controls, a result that suggests substantial peripheral T-cell clonal expansion. When samples were clustered directly using the F measure, samples prepared in the same batch co-clustered strongly, which prompted a batch-effect correction. The control group was slightly older than the multiple sclerosis patient group.

The TCR was taken from a girl aged 2 to 9 with multiple sclerosis. The sequenced material came from blood. The rearranged chain carries TRBV20-1 and TRBJ1-5; the D gene is unclear. Here the CDR3 is given as CSASSGIASNQPQHF. The nucleotide sequence reads as follows: TGCAGTGCTAGTTCGGGGATAGCAAGCAATCAGCCCCAGCATTTT.